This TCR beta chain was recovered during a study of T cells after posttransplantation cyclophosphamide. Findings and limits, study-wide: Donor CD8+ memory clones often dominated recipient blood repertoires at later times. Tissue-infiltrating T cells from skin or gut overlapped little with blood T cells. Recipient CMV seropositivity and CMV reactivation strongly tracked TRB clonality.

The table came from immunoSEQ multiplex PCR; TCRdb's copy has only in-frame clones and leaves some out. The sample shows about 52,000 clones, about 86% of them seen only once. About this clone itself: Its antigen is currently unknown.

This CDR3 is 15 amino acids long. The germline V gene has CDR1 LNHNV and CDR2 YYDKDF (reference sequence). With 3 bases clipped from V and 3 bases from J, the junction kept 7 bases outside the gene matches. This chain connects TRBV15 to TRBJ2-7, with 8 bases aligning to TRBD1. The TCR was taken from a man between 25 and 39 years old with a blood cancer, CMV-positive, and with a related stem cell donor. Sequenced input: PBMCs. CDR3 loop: CATSRGQARGYEQYF. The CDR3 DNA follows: TGTGCCACCAGCAGGGGACAGGCCAGGGGCTACGAGCAGTACTTC.